The 18 T cell receptor beta chains below come from one sample, sequenced in a study of blood T cell repertoires in COVID-19. Profiled with immunoSEQ multiplex PCR; TCRdb holds only in-frame clones, not every one. In the table there are 200,000 to 250,000 clones, around 82% of which are singletons. Input material: peripheral blood. Receptor source: a woman under 40 who had recovered from COVID-19.

This clone has just a few counts. Additional DNA sequences in this sample encode the identical CDR3. The chain links TRBV7-9 to TRBJ1-3; D remains unclear. V gave up 4 bases and J gave up 0 bases, with 7 bases separating them. Germline loops: CDR1 SEHNR, CDR2 FQNEAQ (reference sequence). The CDR3 is 14 residues long. The CDR3 region is CASSSGGSGNTIYF. The DNA for the CDR3 is TGTGCCAGCAGCTCAGGAGGCTCTGGAAACACCATATATTTT.

This clone was recorded only once. This CDR3 is CASRTTTDTQYF. For the CDR3, the DNA is TGTGCCAGCAGGACTACCACAGATACGCAGTATTTT. This chain uses TRBV6-5 with TRBJ2-3; D is possibly TRBD2 (5 bases). V was pared by 6 bases and J by 2 bases, with 6 bases between. The CDR3 has 12 amino acids. Per germline, CDR1 MNHEY and CDR2 SVGAGI.

The rearrangement joins TRBV5-1 to TRBJ1-6, with TRBD1 matching over 10 bases. The CDR3 spans 15 residues. CDR1 and CDR2 (germline): SGHRS, YFSETQ. Trimming removed 3 bases from V and 8 bases from J; junction bases left unmatched: 5. CDR3 residues: CASSSRDRGDSPLHF. The CDR3, as DNA: TGCGCCAGCAGCTCCCGGGACAGGGGCGATTCACCCCTCCACTTT.

J is TRBJ2-5 and V is TRBV10-2; 7 bases align to TRBD2. This CDR3 comprises 14 residues. With 4 bases clipped from V and 5 bases from J, the junction kept 7 bases outside the gene matches. Germline V gene sequence: CDR1 WSHSY, CDR2 SAAADI. In nucleotides, the CDR3 is TGCGCCAGCAGTGTGAGCGGGACGTGGGAGACCCAGTACTTC. Translated, it gives CASSVSGTWETQYF.

This clone has a handful of counts. The rearrangement links TRBV7-3 to TRBJ2-7; no reliable D call. The CDR3 spans 12 residues. Trimming pared 3 bases from V and 7 bases from J, leaving 10 bases between. CDR1 and CDR2 (germline): SGHTA, FQGTGA. The CDR3 is CASSFPGKEQYF. The CDR3 nucleotides read TGTGCCAGCAGCTTCCCCGGTAAAGAGCAGTACTTC. The full variable domain, completed using reference TRBV7-3 and TRBJ2-7, is GAGVSQTPSNKVTEKGKYVELRCDPISGHTALYWYRQSLGQGPEFLIYFQGTGAADDSGLPNDRFFAVRPEGSVSTLKIQRTERGDSAVYLCASSFPGKEQYFGPGTRLTVT.

The chain employs TRBV18 and TRBJ2-7, with 8 bases lining up with TRBD2. This CDR3 contains 13 residues. Per germline, CDR1 KGHSH and CDR2 LQKENI. The V gene end was trimmed by 6 bases and the J gene end by 3 bases; junction bases not matched to a gene: 4. CDR3 sequence: CASSSGVNYEQYF. CDR3 DNA sequence: TGTGCCAGCTCTAGCGGGGTGAACTACGAGCAGTACTTC. Variable domain in full (rest from reference TRBV18 and TRBJ2-7): NAGVMQNPRHLVRRRGQEARLRCSPMKGHSHVYWYRQLPEEGLKFMVYLQKENIIDESGMPKERFSAEFPKEGPSILRIQQVVRGDSAAYFCASSSGVNYEQYFGPGTRLTVT.

This clone appeared once. V gene TRBV19 combines with J gene TRBJ1-2; 8 nucleotides align to TRBD1. The V and J ends lost 10 bases and 2 bases, in that order; junction bases with no gene match: 6. The CDR3 loop spans 13 amino acids. Germline lookup yields CDR1 LNHDA and CDR2 SQIVND (reference sequence). The CDR3 sequence: CAIWTGNNYGYTF. As DNA, the CDR3 is TGTGCCATTTGGACAGGGAACAACTATGGCTACACCTTC.

This clone was recorded only once. The rearrangement links TRBV5-4 to TRBJ2-7, with 13 nucleotides matching TRBD2. Germline CDR1 and CDR2: SGHNT and YYREEE (reference sequence). The CDR3 consists of 14 residues. V lost 4 bases and J lost 6; bases outside the gene matches: 4. The CDR3 coding sequence is TGTGCCAGCAGCCCCGGACTAGCGGGAGCCGAGCAGTACTTC. Translating gives CASSPGLAGAEQYF.

CDR3 in amino acids: CASSYAGVADTQYF. The DNA of the CDR3 is TGTGCCAGCAGTTACGCGGGAGTTGCAGATACGCAGTATTTT. The V call is TRBV6-5, the J call TRBJ2-3; TRBD2 matches 7 bases. CDR1 and CDR2 (germline): MNHEY, SVGAGI. The CDR3 consists of 14 residues. J gave up 4 bases and V 2 bases, and 3 bases lay outside the gene matches.

The chain has TRBV6-9 and TRBJ2-2; 9 positions match TRBD2. Per the germline V gene, CDR1 is MNHGY and CDR2 is SVAAGI. The CDR3 runs to 14 residues. The V gene end was trimmed by 6 bases and the J gene end by 3 bases; junction bases not matched to a gene: 2. The CDR3 region is CASSGGRDTGELFF. CDR3 sequence (DNA): TGTGCCAGCAGCGGCGGGAGGGACACCGGGGAGCTGTTTTTT.

The genes are TRBV19 and TRBJ1-2; D is possibly TRBD1 (6 bases). The CDR3 loop spans 14 amino acids. Germline-derived CDR1 and CDR2 are LNHDA and SQIVND (reference sequence). Trimming took off 6 bases at V and 8 bases at J, with 19 bases between the two ends. The CDR3 nucleotides are TGTGCCAGTAGCCGACGACAGGCTCCCTCCGGCTACACCTTC. Its translation: CASSRRQAPSGYTF. Variable domain in full (rest from reference TRBV19 and TRBJ1-2): DGGITQSPKYLFRKEGQNVTLSCEQNLNHDAMYWYRQDPGQGLRLIYYSQIVNDFQKGDIAEGYSVSREKKESFPLTVTSAQKNPTAFYLCASSRRQAPSGYTFGSGTRLTVV.

V gene TRBV5-1 combines with J gene TRBJ2-1; 9 bases are shared with TRBD2. This CDR3 has 12 amino acids. Germline assignment: CDR1 SGHRS and CDR2 YFSETQ. V shed 7 bases and J 7 bases; nucleotides not matched to a gene: 3. In DNA form, the CDR3 reads TGCGCCAGCGCGGGGGGGTTTAATGAGCAGTTCTTC. Its translation is CASAGGFNEQFF.

In this sample, this clone turned up a few times. CDR3 residues: CASSELFPGQGGEKLFF. The CDR3 region has the DNA TGTGCCAGCAGTGAGCTGTTTCCGGGACAGGGGGGTGAAAAACTGTTTTTT. V and J are TRBV2 and TRBJ1-4, with 11 bases matching TRBD1. The V gene end was trimmed by 3 bases and the J gene end by 7 bases; junction bases not matched to a gene: 10. The CDR3 extends over 17 amino acids. Looked up from germline, CDR1 is SNHLY and CDR2 is FYNNEI.

The rearrangement links TRBV16 to TRBJ1-5; maybe TRBD1 (6 bases). The CDR3 contains 15 residues. Trimming took off 0 bases at V and 7 bases at J, with 13 bases between the two ends. Germline V gene sequence: CDR1 KGHSY, CDR2 FQNENV. Written as DNA, the CDR3 is TGTGCCAGCAGCCAATCAGCGGGGGCCGAACAGCCCCAGCATTTT. It codes for CASSQSAGAEQPQHF.

The V and J genes are TRBV19 and TRBJ1-2, with TRBD1 matching 11 bases. J gave up 4 bases and V 5 bases, and 6 bases lay outside the gene matches. The CDR3 length is 15 residues. Germline V gives CDR1 LNHDA, CDR2 SQIVND (reference sequence). CDR3 DNA sequence: TGTGCCAGTAGTCTCGGGACAGGGGGTACCTATGGCTACACCTTC. This codes for CASSLGTGGTYGYTF.

The V and J genes are TRBV5-6 and TRBJ2-3; 9 bases line up with TRBD2. The CDR3 runs to 16 residues. Germline V lookup: CDR1 SGHDT, CDR2 YYEEEE. J was trimmed by 6 bases and V by 4 bases; bases with no gene match: 12. CDR3 in amino acids: CASSRYIAGDSDTQYF. The CDR3, as DNA: TGTGCCAGCAGCCGTTACATAGCGGGAGATTCTGATACGCAGTATTTT.

The genes are TRBV10-3 and TRBJ2-5, with D perhaps matching TRBD2 (6 bases). The ends were cut back, 3 bases at V and 4 bases at J, with 21 bases in the middle. This CDR3 is built from 17 residues. Looked up from germline, CDR1 is ENHRY and CDR2 is SYGVKD. DNA for the CDR3: TGTGCCATCAGTGACGTAGTGGGACTCGCACTATTAGAGACCCAGTACTTC. Translated: CAISDVVGLALLETQYF.

V gene TRBV12-3 or TRBV12-4 combines with J gene TRBJ2-3; TRBD1 might be the D (6 bases). V was pared by 4 bases and J by 4 bases, with 9 bases between. The CDR3 is 13 amino acids. This CDR3 is CASSSQGPDTQYF. The CDR3 region has the DNA TGTGCCAGCAGTTCCCAGGGGCCAGATACGCAGTATTTT.